This TCR beta chain was observed in a study of cytomegalovirus exposure and HLA in healthy donors. Study in general: The 95 to 150 validation repertoires used a platform that matched the one used for the 550 to 800 first-cohort repertoires, as a later analysis reported. Regarding the study as a whole: Both high specificity and high sensitivity reportedly marked the classifier's diagnosis of cytomegalovirus status. In vitro experiments confirmed that a few CMV-associated chains were specific for CMV antigens.

Method: immunoSEQ multiplex PCR; TCRdb's copy keeps in-frame clones and lacks some. The sample consists of about 180,000 clones, approximately 87% of them appearing once. The CDR3 extends over 15 amino acids. V dropped 2 bases and J dropped 3 bases, with 11 bases sitting between them. Germline V gives CDR1 LNHDA, CDR2 SQIVND (reference sequence). To note about this clone: The antigen is unknown.

The chain recombines TRBV19 with TRBJ1-5, with a tentative D call TRBD1 (5 bases). Sequences were obtained from PBMCs. The receptor was derived from a young woman in good health and CMV-seronegative. This CDR3 reads CASSIQGLNNQPQHF. The CDR3 DNA reads as TGTGCCAGTAGTATACAGGGTCTTAACAATCAGCCCCAGCATTTT.